Listed here are 16 T cell receptor beta chains from one sample, sequenced in a study of blood T cell repertoires in COVID-19. Data came from immunoSEQ multiplex PCR; TCRdb stores just in-frame clones and leaves some out. The repertoire holds a few hundred thousand clones, with approximately 90% as singletons. Sample: peripheral blood. The receptors shown here come from a man aged 50 to 60 with acute or convalescent COVID-19.

This clone has more than one count but fewer than ten. This chain connects TRBV30 to TRBJ1-4; D is undetermined. CDR1 and CDR2 from the germline V gene are GTSNPN and SVGIG (reference sequence). Trimming cost V 2 bases and J 4 bases, with 2 bases left between them. The CDR3 extends over 11 amino acids. In DNA, the CDR3 is TGTGCCTGGAGTTATAATGAAAAACTGTTTTTT. It is translated as CAWSYNEKLFF.

The CDR3 DNA sequence: TGTGCCAGCGAAGGGAGGAACACCGGGGAGCTGTTTTTT. This codes for CASEGRNTGELFF. The rearrangement uses TRBV28 and TRBJ2-2, with D possibly matching TRBD2 (5 bases). Per the germline V gene, CDR1 is MDHEN and CDR2 is SYDVKM. This CDR3 is built from 13 residues. Deletions cut 8 bases from V and 1 base from J, with 8 bases between.

This chain links TRBV6-5 with TRBJ2-7, with 7 bases matching TRBD1. The germline V gene has CDR1 MNHEY and CDR2 SVGAGI. Losses at the gene ends were 2 bases for V and 2 bases for J; bases not matched to a gene: 3. The length of the CDR3 is 14 residues. The CDR3 loop reads CASSYEQGPYEQYF. The DNA for the CDR3 is TGTGCCAGCAGTTACGAACAGGGGCCCTACGAGCAGTACTTC.

This chain links TRBV27 with TRBJ1-2, with 9 bases aligning to TRBD1. Germline CDR1 is MNHEY and CDR2 is SMNVEV (reference sequence). This CDR3 is built from 13 residues. Trimming removed 6 bases from V and 5 bases from J; junction bases left unmatched: 4. The CDR3 DNA sequence: TGTGCCAGCAGCCGTGGACAGGGGTATGGCTACACCTTC. It is translated as CASSRGQGYGYTF.

This sequence joins TRBV5-1 and TRBJ1-2; D might be TRBD1 (6 bases). CDR1 and CDR2 (germline): SGHRS, YFSETQ. Trimming cost V 4 bases and J 4 bases, with 20 bases left between them. The CDR3 contains 16 residues. The CDR3 spells CASSPGSGAPGYGYTF. Here the CDR3 DNA reads TGCGCCAGCAGCCCCGGTTCAGGGGCCCCGGGCTATGGCTACACCTTC.

This clone was seen once. The chain uses TRBV2 and TRBJ1-5; weak D call: TRBD1 (6 bases). Germline V gene data show CDR1 as SNHLY and CDR2 as FYNNEI. V was trimmed by 7 bases and J by 0 bases, leaving 13 bases between them. This CDR3 has 15 amino acids. The CDR3 loop reads CASNQGQNSNQPQHF. The CDR3 nucleotides read TGTGCCAGCAATCAGGGACAAAATAGCAATCAGCCCCAGCATTTT.

CDR3 residues: CASSGGGRSPLHF. In nucleotides, the CDR3 is TGTGCCAGTTCAGGCGGGGGCCGTTCACCCCTCCACTTT. The rearrangement links TRBV19 to TRBJ1-6; TRBD1 is a possible D gene (6 bases). Trimming cost V 8 bases and J 9 bases, with 14 bases left between them. The CDR3 covers 13 residues. Germline assignment: CDR1 LNHDA and CDR2 SQIVND (reference sequence).

The gene calls are TRBV28 and TRBJ1-6, with D maybe TRBD1 (6 bases). Germline CDR1 is MDHEN and CDR2 is SYDVKM. Deletions cut 5 bases from V and 10 bases from J, with 21 bases between. This CDR3 spans 16 amino acids. Here the CDR3 DNA reads TGTGCCAGCAGTCCCCCAATGGCAGGGGAAGGATCACCCCTCCACTTT. Its protein product is CASSPPMAGEGSPLHF. Complete variable domain (other parts from reference TRBV28 and TRBJ1-6): DVKVTQSSRYLVKRTGEKVFLECVQDMDHENMFWYRQDPGLGLRLIYFSYDVKMKEKGDIPEGYSVSREKKERFSLILESASTNQTSMYLCASSPPMAGEGSPLHFGNGTRLTVT.

This chain links TRBV6-5 with TRBJ2-1; tentatively, D is TRBD2 (7 bases). CDR1 and CDR2 from the germline V gene are MNHEY and SVGAGI. With 7 bases removed from V and 8 bases from J, the gap between germline ends came to 15 bases. This CDR3 is 13 amino acids long. The CDR3 reads CASNPRGGDEQFF. In DNA form, the CDR3 reads TGTGCCAGCAACCCGAGGGGGGGCGATGAGCAGTTCTTC.

CDR3 in amino acids: CASRRQGQGYGYTF. In nucleotides, the CDR3 is TGTGCCAGCAGACGACAGGGGCAGGGCTATGGCTACACCTTC. The chain uses TRBV27 and TRBJ1-2, with TRBD1 matching 8 bases. The V gene's germline CDR1 is MNHEY and CDR2 SMNVEV (reference sequence). This CDR3 has 14 amino acids. The J segment lost 4 bases and the V segment lost 6 bases, leaving 7 bases of the junction unmatched.

The chain combines TRBV4-1 with TRBJ2-7; 8 nucleotides align to TRBD1. Trimming removed 2 bases from V and 0 bases from J; junction bases left unmatched: 6. The CDR3 spans 16 residues. CDR1 is MGHRA, CDR2 YSYEKL, per germline. The CDR3 coding sequence is TGCGCCAGCAGCCAATACAGGGGGGTCAGCTCCTACGAGCAGTACTTC. Its protein product is CASSQYRGVSSYEQYF.

Remarks on this clone: The junction departs from germline at one end; a sequencing error may be responsible. The chain links TRBV5-1 to TRBJ2-4, with a weak D call TRBD2 (6 bases). The V gene's germline CDR1 is SGHRS and CDR2 YFSETQ. The CDR3 contains 15 residues. The CDR3 DNA follows: TGCGCCAGCACCTTGGAGGGGTTGGGCAAAAACATTCAGTACTTC. It yields the protein CASTLEGLGKNIQYF.

This clone appeared a single time. The J gene is TRBJ1-1, the V gene TRBV5-4; D possibly corresponds to TRBD1 (5 bases). Germline V gives CDR1 SGHNT, CDR2 YYREEE (reference sequence). The CDR3 is made up of 14 amino acids. V lost 1 base to trimming and J lost 5 bases, with 12 bases between them. The CDR3 sequence: CASSLQGGWTEAFF. The DNA of the CDR3 is TGTGCCAGCAGCTTGCAGGGAGGGTGGACTGAAGCTTTCTTT.

The chain employs TRBV11-2 and TRBJ2-1; the match to TRBD1 covers 8 bases. Trimming at V came to 5 bases and at J to 5 bases, leaving 8 bases not matched to a gene. Germline V CDR1 and CDR2: SGHAT, FQNNGV. The CDR3 spans 15 residues. The DNA of the CDR3 is TGTGCCAGCAGCGGCTGGACAGGGAGTAACAATGAGCAGTTCTTC. Its protein product is CASSGWTGSNNEQFF.

The genes are TRBV5-1 and TRBJ2-1, with D maybe TRBD1 (5 bases). The CDR3 has 16 amino acids. The V gene's germline CDR1 is SGHRS and CDR2 YFSETQ. Deletions cut 3 bases from V and 0 bases from J, with 13 bases between. CDR3 region: CASSSRAASSYNEQFF. The CDR3 DNA reads as TGCGCCAGCAGCTCCAGGGCAGCGAGCTCCTACAATGAGCAGTTCTTC.

In DNA form, the CDR3 reads TGTGCCAGCAGCTTGGCCGGGGGGTGGGGTAATCAGCCCCAGCATTTT. It specifies CASSLAGGWGNQPQHF. The chain joins TRBV5-6 to TRBJ1-5; D is possibly TRBD1 (5 bases). The germline CDR1 and CDR2 sequences are SGHDT and YYEEEE. Trimming cost V 0 bases and J 4 bases, with 14 bases left between them. The CDR3 has 16 amino acids.